This T cell receptor beta chain was documented in a study of blood T cell repertoires in COVID-19. About the research overall: COVID-19 samples collected from the United States, Italy and Spain covered acute and convalescent phases. T cells, B-cell-depleted T cells, or PBMCs provided the cDNA or gDNA that served as material.

This CDR3 comprises 16 residues. With 8 bases clipped from V and 0 bases from J, the junction kept 13 bases outside the gene matches. The germline V gene encodes CDR1 MDHEN and CDR2 SYDVKM. In the original workflow: Nucleated cell number was recorded as an estimate derived from reference gene primer amplification. TCRdb's table, derived via immunoSEQ multiplex PCR, lists solely in-frame clones and lacks some. From that table come the V and J calls and clone size; the DNA was used to work out D and trimming. The table shows 70,000 or so clones, with more than 70% occurring only once. This TCR derives from a man aged 45 to 65 with acute or convalescent COVID-19. This chain joins TRBV28 and TRBJ2-7, with 7 bases that match TRBD2. The sequenced material came from peripheral blood. The CDR3 reads CASGPPRAGPSYEQYF. DNA for the CDR3: TGTGCCAGCGGCCCCCCAAGAGCGGGACCCTCCTACGAGCAGTACTTC.